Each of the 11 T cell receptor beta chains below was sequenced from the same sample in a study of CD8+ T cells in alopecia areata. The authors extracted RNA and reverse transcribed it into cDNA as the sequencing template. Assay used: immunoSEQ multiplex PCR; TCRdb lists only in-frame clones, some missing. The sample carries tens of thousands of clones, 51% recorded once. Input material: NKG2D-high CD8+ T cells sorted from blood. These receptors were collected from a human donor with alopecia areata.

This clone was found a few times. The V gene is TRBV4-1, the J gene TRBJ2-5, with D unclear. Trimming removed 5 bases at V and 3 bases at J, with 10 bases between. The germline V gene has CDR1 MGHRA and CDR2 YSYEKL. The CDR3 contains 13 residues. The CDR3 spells CASSYRREETQYF. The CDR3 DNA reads TGCGCCAGCAGCTACAGACGGGAAGAGACCCAGTACTTC.

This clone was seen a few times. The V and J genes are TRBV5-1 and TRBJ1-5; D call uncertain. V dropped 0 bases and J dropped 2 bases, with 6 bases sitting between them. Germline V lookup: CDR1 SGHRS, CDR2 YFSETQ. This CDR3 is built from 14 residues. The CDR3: CASSLASGNQPQHF. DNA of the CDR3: TGCGCCAGCAGCTTGGCGAGTGGCAATCAGCCCCAGCATTTT.

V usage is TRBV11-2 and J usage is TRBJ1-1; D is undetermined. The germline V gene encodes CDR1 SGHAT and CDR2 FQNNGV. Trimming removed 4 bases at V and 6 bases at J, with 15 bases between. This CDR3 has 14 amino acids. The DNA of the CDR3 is TGTGCCAGCAGCTCACCCACCCTGGGCGCTGAAGCTTTCTTT. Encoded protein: CASSSPTLGAEAFF.

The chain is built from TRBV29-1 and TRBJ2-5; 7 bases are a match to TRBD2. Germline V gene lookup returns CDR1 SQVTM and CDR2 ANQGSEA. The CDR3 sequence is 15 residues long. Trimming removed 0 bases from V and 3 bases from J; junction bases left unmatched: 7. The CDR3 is CSVEDRGVGEETQYF. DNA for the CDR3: TGCAGCGTTGAAGATCGGGGGGTAGGAGAAGAGACCCAGTACTTC.

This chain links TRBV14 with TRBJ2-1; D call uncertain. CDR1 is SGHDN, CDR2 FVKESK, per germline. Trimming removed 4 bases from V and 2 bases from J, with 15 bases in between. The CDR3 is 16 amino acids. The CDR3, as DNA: TGTGCCAGCAGCCTCGACGTAGGGCCTCCCTACAATGAGCAGTTCTTC. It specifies CASSLDVGPPYNEQFF.

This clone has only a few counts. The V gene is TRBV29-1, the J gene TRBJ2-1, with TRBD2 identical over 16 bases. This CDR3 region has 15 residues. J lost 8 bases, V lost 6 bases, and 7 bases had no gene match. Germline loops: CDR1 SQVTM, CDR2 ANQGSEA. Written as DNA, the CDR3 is TGCAGCGTAGATTCCGGGACTAGCGGGAGGGATGAGCAGTTCTTC. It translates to CSVDSGTSGRDEQFF.

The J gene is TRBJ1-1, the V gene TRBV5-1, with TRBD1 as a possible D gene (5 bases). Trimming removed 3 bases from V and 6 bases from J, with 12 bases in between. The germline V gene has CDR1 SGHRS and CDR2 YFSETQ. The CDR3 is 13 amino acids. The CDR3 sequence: CASSYGGDPEAFF. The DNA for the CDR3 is TGCGCCAGCAGCTACGGGGGGGACCCTGAAGCTTTCTTT.

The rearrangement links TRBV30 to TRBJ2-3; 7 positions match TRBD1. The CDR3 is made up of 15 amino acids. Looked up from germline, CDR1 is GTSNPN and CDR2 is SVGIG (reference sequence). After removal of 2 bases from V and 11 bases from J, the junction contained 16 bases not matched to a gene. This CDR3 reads CAWSRDGQAVTLQYF. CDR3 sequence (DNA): TGTGCCTGGAGTCGAGACGGACAGGCCGTTACCTTGCAGTATTTT.

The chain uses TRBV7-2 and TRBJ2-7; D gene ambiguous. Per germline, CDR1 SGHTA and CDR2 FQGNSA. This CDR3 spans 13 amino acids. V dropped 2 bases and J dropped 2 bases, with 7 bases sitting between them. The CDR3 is CASSLIRAYEQYF. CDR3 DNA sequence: TGTGCCAGCAGCTTAATCAGAGCCTACGAGCAGTACTTC.

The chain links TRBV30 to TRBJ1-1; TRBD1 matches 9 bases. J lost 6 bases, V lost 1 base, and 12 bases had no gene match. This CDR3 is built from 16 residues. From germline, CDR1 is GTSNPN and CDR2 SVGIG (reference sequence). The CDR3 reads CAWSDRGTGPKPEAFF. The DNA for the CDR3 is TGTGCCTGGAGTGACCGAGGGACAGGGCCAAAACCTGAAGCTTTCTTT.

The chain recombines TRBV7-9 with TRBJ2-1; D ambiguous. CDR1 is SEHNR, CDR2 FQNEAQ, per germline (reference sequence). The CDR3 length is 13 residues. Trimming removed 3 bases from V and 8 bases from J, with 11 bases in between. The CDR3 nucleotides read TGTGCCAGCAGCTTGTTTCAGAGGCATGAGCAGTTCTTC. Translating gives CASSLFQRHEQFF. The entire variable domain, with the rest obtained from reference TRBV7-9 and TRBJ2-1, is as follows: DTGVSQNPRHKITKRGQNVTFRCDPISEHNRLYWYRQTLGQGPEFLTYFQNEAQLEKSRLLSDRFSAERPKGSFSTLEIQRTEQGDSAMYLCASSLFQRHEQFFGPGTRLTVL.